This passage covers 8 T cell receptor beta chains from one sample sequenced in a study of CD8+ T cells in alopecia areata. Described treatment: oral pan-JAK inhibitor, 5-10 mg twice daily. Sequencing used cDNA as its template, made by extracting RNA and reverse transcribing it. The repertoire was sequenced with immunoSEQ multiplex PCR; TCRdb's copy has only in-frame clones and lacks some. The sample yields approximately 210,000 clones, approximately 72% seen once. The starting material was CD4+ T cells sorted from blood, obtained at week 44, from a patient treated with tofacitinib. These receptors all stem from a human donor with alopecia areata.

V gene TRBV29-1 combines with J gene TRBJ2-1; the D is unclear. CDR1 is SQVTM and CDR2 is ANQGSEA in the germline V gene. Trimming stripped 3 bases from V and 9 bases from J, with 9 bases between. The CDR3 length is 11 residues. CDR3 amino acids: CSVEAGIEQFF. CDR3 nucleotide sequence: TGCAGCGTTGAGGCTGGTATTGAGCAGTTCTTC.

The chain is built from TRBV15 and TRBJ2-7, with D perhaps matching TRBD1 (6 bases). The germline CDR1 and CDR2 sequences are LNHNV and YYDKDF (reference sequence). The CDR3 is 11 residues long. The ends were cut back, 3 bases at V and 6 bases at J, with 6 bases in the middle. The CDR3 here is CATSRDSEQYF. The CDR3 DNA sequence: TGTGCCACCAGCAGGGACAGCGAGCAGTACTTC.

This clone was seen only a few times. The chain joins TRBV19 to TRBJ1-1, with 7 bases that match TRBD1. With V trimmed by 10 bases and J by 7 bases, 6 bases remained unmatched. The CDR3 runs to 11 residues. Per germline, CDR1 LNHDA and CDR2 SQIVND (reference sequence). The DNA for the CDR3 is TGTGCCACCCACCGGGACAGTGAAGCTTTCTTT. Protein product: CATHRDSEAFF. Filled out from reference TRBV19 and TRBJ1-1, the complete variable domain reads DGGITQSPKYLFRKEGQNVTLSCEQNLNHDAMYWYRQDPGQGLRLIYYSQIVNDFQKGDIAEGYSVSREKKESFPLTVTSAQKNPTAFYLCATHRDSEAFFGQGTRLTVV.

V is TRBV7-9 and J is TRBJ2-7; no definite D call. The assigned J gene may be wrong: the sequence end matches TRBJ2-1 better. The CDR3 contains 15 residues. Looked up from germline, CDR1 is SEHNR and CDR2 is FQNEAQ (reference sequence). CDR3 protein: CASSSGRSIYNEQFF. The CDR3 coding sequence is TGTGCCAGCAGCTCAGGACGGAGCATCTACAATGAGCAGTTCTTC.

V is TRBV4-3 and J is TRBJ1-2; D not resolved. The CDR3 totals 16 residues. Germline V lookup: CDR1 LGHNA, CDR2 YSLEER. V was clipped by 0 bases and J by 7 bases, with 18 bases between them. CDR3 sequence reads: CASSQDVSYKISGYTF. The DNA for the CDR3 is TGCGCCAGCAGCCAAGATGTCTCTTACAAGATCAGTGGCTACACCTTC.

The rearrangement links TRBV2 to TRBJ2-3; TRBD1 agrees at 7 bases. V lost 4 bases to trimming and J lost 0 bases; unmatched junction nucleotides: 4. Germline CDR1 SNHLY, CDR2 FYNNEI. CDR3 size: 15 residues. The chain's CDR3 is CASSAGQVSTDTQYF. The DNA for the CDR3 is TGTGCCAGCAGTGCCGGACAGGTCAGCACAGATACGCAGTATTTT.

The CDR3 DNA reads TGTGCCAGCCCCCCAGGACAGGGGCGCTACAATGAGCAGTTCTTC. This codes for CASPPGQGRYNEQFF. This rearrangement joins TRBV27 to TRBJ2-1; 9 bases fit TRBD1. Germline V gene sequence: CDR1 MNHEY, CDR2 SMNVEV (reference sequence). This CDR3 spans 15 amino acids. Trimming at V came to 8 bases and at J to 3 bases, leaving 8 bases not matched to a gene.

V and J are TRBV30 and TRBJ2-2; no clear D. The CDR3 is made up of 11 amino acids. The V and J ends lost 1 base and 6 bases respectively, with 3 bases between them. CDR1 is GTSNPN and CDR2 is SVGIG in the germline V gene (reference sequence). The CDR3 loop reads CAWSGPGELFF. The CDR3 DNA follows: TGTGCCTGGAGTGGGCCCGGGGAGCTGTTTTTT.